Included here is one TCR beta chain sequence, with context. What it binds is not known. The data belong to a study of T cell repertoires in cytomegalovirus infection. About the research overall: CMV infection and matching HLA type were both indicated by public TCR beta signatures. General study findings and limits: Public TCR beta family frequency separated CMV-and-HLA carriers, including in an independent cohort.

TCRdb redid the calling of the reads with MiXCR, one entry per CDR3 protein. Among 110,000 to 150,000 distinct CDR3 sequences, roughly 6.5% were seen once, and the ten largest hold roughly 17%. Germline V gene data show CDR1 as LNHDA and CDR2 as SQIVND (reference sequence). The ends were cut back, 1 base at V and 3 bases at J, with 10 bases in the middle. The CDR3 totals 15 residues. The sequencing sample was made of PBMCs. The rearrangement uses TRBV19 and TRBJ2-1; tentatively, D is TRBD1 or TRBD2 (5 bases each). The receptor was isolated from a human donor in good health (CMV status not recorded). Some clones in this sample may be carry-over from other donors' samples. CDR3 sequence: CASSIGGADYNEQFF. The CDR3 region has the DNA TGTGCCAGTAGTATAGGAGGGGCCGACTACAATGAGCAGTTCTTC.